Presented here are 3 T cell receptor beta chains from one specimen sequenced in a study of cytomegalovirus exposure and HLA in healthy donors. Both 60 Vbeta primers and 13 Jbeta primers went into the PCR. Clones were sequenced by immunoSEQ multiplex PCR, and TCRdb holds only the in-frame ones, with some missing. The sample gives roughly 93,000 clones, roughly 75% of which show up once; 5.5% to 8% is in the top ten. The specimen was PBMCs. Every receptor here comes from a man aged 25 to 45 in good health and CMV-seronegative.

The V and J genes are TRBV2 and TRBJ1-2, with D maybe TRBD1 (5 bases). Germline lookup yields CDR1 SNHLY and CDR2 FYNNEI. V was cut by 5 bases and J by 8 bases, with 15 bases left in between. CDR3 length equals 13 residues. The CDR3 loop reads CASSPEKGRGYTF. The DNA for the CDR3 is TGTGCCAGCAGTCCCGAGAAGGGGAGGGGCTACACCTTC.

This clone was seen a single time. This chain connects TRBV19 to TRBJ1-1; D uncertain. Germline V gene data show CDR1 as LNHDA and CDR2 as SQIVND (reference sequence). The CDR3 loop spans 13 amino acids. Trimming removed 3 bases at V and 4 bases at J, with 9 bases between. CDR3 sequence (DNA): TGTGCCAGTAGTATCTTCGAGCGCACTGAAGCTTTCTTT. It yields the protein CASSIFERTEAFF.

Details on this clone: The sample has other DNA sequences that encode this CDR3 too. The chain uses TRBV5-1 and TRBJ2-2; D is possibly TRBD1 (6 bases). The CDR3 length is 13 residues. CDR1 and CDR2 (germline): SGHRS, YFSETQ. Trimming took off 3 bases at V and 5 bases at J, with 8 bases between the two ends. The chain's CDR3 is CASSSQGTGELFF. CDR3 coding DNA: TGCGCCAGCAGCTCGCAGGGGACCGGGGAGCTGTTTTTT.